What follows is one TCR beta chain and its context. Its antigen is not yet known. No much larger clone exists at a distance of one base, and base qualities are not known. The data stem from a study of blood T cell repertoires in COVID-19 (dated by TCRdb to 2019 to 2021). In the study overall: The collaborator samples originated in the United States, Italy and Spain and spanned the acute and convalescent phases of COVID-19. The material from the prospective study consisted of cDNA or gDNA derived from T cells, B-cell-depleted T cells, or PBMCs. The dataset comprised deeply sampled blood TCRbeta repertoires from subjects exposed to, actively infected with, or recovered from COVID-19. The repertoires were released in a freely available public database intended as a resource for research on the immune response to SARS-CoV-2. Samples were obtained from the ongoing ImmuneRACE study (first 160 participants) and from 1,000 to 1,500 subjects provided by 6 global collaborators. Nearly every sample came with metadata listing a de-identified subject ID, COVID-19 status, age in years and sex. HLA class I and class II types, where available, came from metadata supplied by the sample provider rather than from assay-based typing.

From cysteine to phenylalanine, the CDR3 is 15 amino acids long. This entry keeps only the CDR3 DNA: 45 bases, framed from base 1. V drops 5 bases and J drops 2 bases, leaving 15 bases in between. CDR1 SEHNR and CDR2 FQNEAQ were looked up in the germline V gene (reference sequence). General conclusions and limits of the study: The amount of clinical and demographic metadata varied by source and participant and was provided uncurated.

TCRbeta CDR3 regions were amplified from genomic DNA by means of the immunoSEQ Assay, a bias-controlled multiplex PCR. In the original analysis: The number of nucleated cells in each sample was estimated from the amplification of reference gene primers within the assay. To quantify the absolute abundance of each unique TCRbeta CDR3 rearrangement, sequence reads were collapsed and filtered. For each sample, productive Simpson clonality was calculated as the square root of Simpson's diversity index across productive rearrangements. As stored in TCRdb, this immuneACCESS dataset retains in-frame rearrangements with V and J assigned. A fraction of the clones does not appear; measured against another copy, unresolved V genes explain less than half of the discrepancy, and the remainder lacks a known reason. V and J calls and clone size are as listed in that table; D and trimming were resolved from the DNA. Counted in this sample were some 150,000 clones; around 82% of them appeared once. The ten largest clones capture over 0.55% of the sample.

One collaborating source in Seattle enrolled patients during active infection and followed them longitudinally through the course of disease. Whole blood was collected in K2EDTA tubes by collaborating institutions according to the institutions' own protocols. For TCRbeta analysis, collaborators shipped samples as frozen whole blood, isolated PBMCs, or DNA extracted from either of those sample types. The V and J genes are TRBV7-9 and TRBJ1-1; the best D guess is TRBD1, with 5 bases matching. The source material was peripheral blood. The sequence was collected from a man aged 60-69 years with COVID-19, enrolled during active disease. The CDR3: CASSPIGHFNTEAFF. The bases are TGTGCCAGCAGCCCCATTGGACACTTCAACACTGAAGCTTTCTTT. The full variable domain, with segments outside the CDR3 supplied by the reference TRBV7-9 and TRBJ1-1 proteins, appears as DTGVSQNPRHKITKRGQNVTFRCDPISEHNRLYWYRQTLGQGPEFLTYFQNEAQLEKSRLLSDRFSAERPKGSFSTLEIQRTEQGDSAMYLCASSPIGHFNTEAFFGQGTRLTVV.